One sample yielded the 7 T cell receptor beta chains listed below, sequenced in a study of monozygotic twins with inflammatory bowel disease. TCRdb re-called the 5' RACE reads; one entry per CDR3 protein, DNA not given. The listing records a few hundred thousand distinct CDR3 sequences. Sequenced material: blood. Every receptor here comes from a human donor with ulcerative colitis or Crohn's disease, or a healthy co-twin of an affected twin (not recorded which).

The chain links TRBV7-2 to TRBJ1-6. Germline assignment: CDR1 SGHTA and CDR2 FQGNSA. CDR3 length: 12 amino acids. CDR3 residues: CASSLRNSPLHF.

This chain links TRBV6-5 with TRBJ1-2; the TCRdb D gene call, TRBD1, has no DNA to confirm it. The CDR3 sequence is 13 residues long. Germline CDR1 and CDR2: MNHEY and SVGAGI. The CDR3 reads CASSPQGAGGYTF.

This sequence joins TRBV4-1 and TRBJ2-5. The CDR3 has 16 residues. Looked up from germline, CDR1 is MGHRA and CDR2 is YSYEKL. CDR3 loop: CASSQVLNSAQETQYF.

This chain joins TRBV5-5 and TRBJ1-5. The CDR3 has 13 amino acids. Germline CDR1 and CDR2: SGHKS and YYEKEE (reference sequence). The CDR3 is CASSPQANQPQHF.

This rearrangement joins TRBV19 to TRBJ1-5; TCRdb's D gene call, TRBD1, goes unchecked for lack of DNA. The germline gives CDR1 LNHDA, CDR2 SQIVND (reference sequence). The CDR3 loop spans 16 amino acids. The chain's CDR3 is CASSIKPQDSNQPQHF. Filled out from reference TRBV19 and TRBJ1-5, the complete variable domain reads DGGITQSPKYLFRKEGQNVTLSCEQNLNHDAMYWYRQDPGQGLRLIYYSQIVNDFQKGDIAEGYSVSREKKESFPLTVTSAQKNPTAFYLCASSIKPQDSNQPQHFGDGTRLSIL.

The V call is TRBV29-1, the J call TRBJ2-3. The germline V gene has CDR1 SQVTM and CDR2 ANQGSEA. The CDR3 runs 13 residues. CDR3 region: CSVTVHPTDTQYF.

This rearrangement joins TRBV29-1 to TRBJ2-7; with no DNA, the TCRdb D assignment of TRBD1 cannot be verified. Looked up from germline, CDR1 is SQVTM and CDR2 is ANQGSEA. This CDR3 has 14 residues. The CDR3 protein is CSVRGQGETYEQYF.